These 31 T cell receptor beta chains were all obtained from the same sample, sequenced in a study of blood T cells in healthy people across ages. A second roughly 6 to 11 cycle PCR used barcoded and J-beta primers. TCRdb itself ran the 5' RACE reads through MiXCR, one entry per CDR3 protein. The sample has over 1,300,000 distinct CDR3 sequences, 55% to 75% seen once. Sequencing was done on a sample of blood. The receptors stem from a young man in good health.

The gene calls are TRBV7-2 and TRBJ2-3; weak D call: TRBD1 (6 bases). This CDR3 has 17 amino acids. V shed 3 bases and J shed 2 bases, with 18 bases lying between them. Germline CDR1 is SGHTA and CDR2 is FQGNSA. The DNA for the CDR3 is TGTGCCAGCAGCTTTTCAGGGGCCATCCCCCTCACAGATACGCAGTATTTT. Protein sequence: CASSFSGAIPLTDTQYF.

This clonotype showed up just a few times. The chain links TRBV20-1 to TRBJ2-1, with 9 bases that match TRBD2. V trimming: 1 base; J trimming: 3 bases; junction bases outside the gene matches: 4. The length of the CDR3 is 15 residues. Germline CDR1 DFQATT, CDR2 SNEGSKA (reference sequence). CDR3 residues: CSARVTSGGYNEQFF. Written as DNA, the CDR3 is TGCAGTGCTAGAGTGACTAGCGGTGGCTACAATGAGCAGTTCTTC.

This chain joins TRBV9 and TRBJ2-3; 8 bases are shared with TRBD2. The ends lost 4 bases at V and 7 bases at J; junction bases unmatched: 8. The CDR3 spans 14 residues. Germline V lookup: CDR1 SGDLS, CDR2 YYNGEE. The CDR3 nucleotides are TGTGCCAGCAGCCCCCGGACTAGCCTAAATACGCAGTATTTT. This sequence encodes CASSPRTSLNTQYF.

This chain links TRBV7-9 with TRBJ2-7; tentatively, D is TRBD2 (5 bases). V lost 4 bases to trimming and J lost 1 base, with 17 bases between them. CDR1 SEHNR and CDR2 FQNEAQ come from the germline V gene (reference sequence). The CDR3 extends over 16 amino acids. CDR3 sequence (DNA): TGTGCCAGCAGCTCTCTGGTAGCGTCGGGTTCCTACGAGCAGTACTTC. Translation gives CASSSLVASGSYEQYF.

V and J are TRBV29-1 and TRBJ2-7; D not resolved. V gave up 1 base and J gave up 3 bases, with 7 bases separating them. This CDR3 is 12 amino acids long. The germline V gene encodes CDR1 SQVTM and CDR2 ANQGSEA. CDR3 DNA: TGCAGCGTTGAAGGCCGCTTCTACGAGCAGTACTTC. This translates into CSVEGRFYEQYF.

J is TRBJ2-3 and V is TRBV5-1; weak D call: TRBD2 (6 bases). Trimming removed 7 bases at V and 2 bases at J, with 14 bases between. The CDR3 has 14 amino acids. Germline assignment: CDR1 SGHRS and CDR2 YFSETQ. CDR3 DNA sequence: TGCGCCAGCGGTCGGACTACCCACACAGATACGCAGTATTTT. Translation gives CASGRTTHTDTQYF.

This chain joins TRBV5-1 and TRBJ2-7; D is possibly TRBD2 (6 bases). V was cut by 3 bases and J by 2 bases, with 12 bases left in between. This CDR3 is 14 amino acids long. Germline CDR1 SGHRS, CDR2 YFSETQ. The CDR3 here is CASSYETRTYEQYF. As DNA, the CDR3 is TGCGCCAGCAGCTATGAGACTAGAACCTACGAGCAGTACTTC.

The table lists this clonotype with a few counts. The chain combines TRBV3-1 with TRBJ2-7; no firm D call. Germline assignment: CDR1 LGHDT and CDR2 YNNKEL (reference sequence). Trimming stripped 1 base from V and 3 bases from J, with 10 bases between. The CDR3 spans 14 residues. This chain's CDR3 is CASSQVSRGYEQYF. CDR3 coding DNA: TGTGCCAGCAGCCAAGTATCTAGAGGCTACGAGCAGTACTTC.

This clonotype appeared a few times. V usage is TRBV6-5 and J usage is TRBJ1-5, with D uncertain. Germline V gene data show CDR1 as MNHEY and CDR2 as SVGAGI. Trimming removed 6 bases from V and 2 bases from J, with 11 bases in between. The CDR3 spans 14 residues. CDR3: CASSRWVGNQPQHF. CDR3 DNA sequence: TGTGCCAGCAGCCGGTGGGTTGGCAATCAGCCCCAGCATTTT.

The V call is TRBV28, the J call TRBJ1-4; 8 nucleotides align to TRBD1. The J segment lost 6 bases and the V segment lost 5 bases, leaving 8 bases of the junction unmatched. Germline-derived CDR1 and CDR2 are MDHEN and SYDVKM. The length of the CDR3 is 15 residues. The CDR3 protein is CASSLDRGRHEKLFF. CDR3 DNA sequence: TGTGCCAGCAGTCTTGACAGGGGAAGACATGAAAAACTGTTTTTT.

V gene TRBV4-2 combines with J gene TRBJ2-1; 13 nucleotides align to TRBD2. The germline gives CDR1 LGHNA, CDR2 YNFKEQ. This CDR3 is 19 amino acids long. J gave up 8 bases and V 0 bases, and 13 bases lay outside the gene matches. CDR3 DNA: TGTGCCAGCAGCCAAGATCTCCCCTCACTAGCGGGGGGGCCTCATGAGCAGTTCTTC. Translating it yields CASSQDLPSLAGGPHEQFF.

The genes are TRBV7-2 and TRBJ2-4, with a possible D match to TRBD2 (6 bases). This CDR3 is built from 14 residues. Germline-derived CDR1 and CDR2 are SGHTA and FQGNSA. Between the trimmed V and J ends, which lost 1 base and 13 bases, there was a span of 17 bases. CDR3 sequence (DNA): TGTGCCAGCAGCTTAGAGTACCGGCGGGGTATCCAGTACTTC. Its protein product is CASSLEYRRGIQYF.

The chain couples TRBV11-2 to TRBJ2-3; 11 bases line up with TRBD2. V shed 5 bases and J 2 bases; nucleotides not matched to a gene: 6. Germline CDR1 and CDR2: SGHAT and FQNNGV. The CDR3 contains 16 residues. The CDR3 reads CASSDRLAGITDTQYF. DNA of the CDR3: TGTGCCAGCAGCGATCGACTAGCGGGAATCACAGATACGCAGTATTTT.

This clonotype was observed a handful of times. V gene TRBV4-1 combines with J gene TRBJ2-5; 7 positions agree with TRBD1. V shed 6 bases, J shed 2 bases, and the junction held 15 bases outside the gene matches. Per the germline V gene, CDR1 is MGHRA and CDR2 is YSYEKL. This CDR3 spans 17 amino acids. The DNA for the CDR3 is TGCGCCAGCAGAACGACCGAGGGACAGACTTTTCAAGAGACCCAGTACTTC. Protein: CASRTTEGQTFQETQYF.

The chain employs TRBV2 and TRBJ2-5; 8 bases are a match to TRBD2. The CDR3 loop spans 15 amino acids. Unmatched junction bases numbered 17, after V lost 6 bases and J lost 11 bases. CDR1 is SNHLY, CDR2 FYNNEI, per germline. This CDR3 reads CASRATSGDYNEQYF. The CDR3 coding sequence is TGTGCCAGCAGGGCTACTAGCGGAGACTACAATGAGCAGTACTTC. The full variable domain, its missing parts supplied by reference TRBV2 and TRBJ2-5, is EPEVTQTPSHQVTQMGQEVILRCVPISNHLYFYWYRQILGQKVEFLVSFYNNEISEKSEIFDDQFSVERPDGSNFTLKIRSTKLEDSAMYFCASRATSGDYNEQYFGPGTRLLVL.

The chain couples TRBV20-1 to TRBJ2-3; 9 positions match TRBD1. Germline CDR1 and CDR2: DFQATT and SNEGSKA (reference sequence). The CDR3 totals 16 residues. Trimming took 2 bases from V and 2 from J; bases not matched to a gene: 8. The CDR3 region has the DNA TGCAGTGCTAGATTCCTCGGGACAGGGTACACAGATACGCAGTATTTT. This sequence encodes CSARFLGTGYTDTQYF.

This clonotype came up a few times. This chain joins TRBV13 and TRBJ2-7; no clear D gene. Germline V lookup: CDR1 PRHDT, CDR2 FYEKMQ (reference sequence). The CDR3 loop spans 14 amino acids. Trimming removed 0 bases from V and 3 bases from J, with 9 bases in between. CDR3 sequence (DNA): TGTGCCAGCAGCTTAGGTCAATCCCTCTACGAGCAGTACTTC. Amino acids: CASSLGQSLYEQYF.

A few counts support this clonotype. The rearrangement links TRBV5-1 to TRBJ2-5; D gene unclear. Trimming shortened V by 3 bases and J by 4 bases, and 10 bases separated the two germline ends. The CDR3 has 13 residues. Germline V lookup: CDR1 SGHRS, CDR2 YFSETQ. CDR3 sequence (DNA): TGCGCCAGCAGCTCACTAACGGGAGAGACCCAGTACTTC. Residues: CASSSLTGETQYF.

DNA of the CDR3: TGTGCCAGCAGCGAAGGGACTAGCGGCCGTGGTGAGCAGTTCTTC. Its protein product is CASSEGTSGRGEQFF. The chain links TRBV6-5 to TRBJ2-1; 11 nucleotides match TRBD2. This CDR3 is built from 15 residues. V trimming: 6 bases; J trimming: 9 bases; junction bases outside the gene matches: 10. CDR1 and CDR2 from the germline V gene are MNHEY and SVGAGI.

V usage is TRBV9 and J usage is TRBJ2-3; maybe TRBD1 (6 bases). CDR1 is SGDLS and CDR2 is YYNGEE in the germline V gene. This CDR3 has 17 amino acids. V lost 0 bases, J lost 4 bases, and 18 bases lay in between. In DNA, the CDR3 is TGTGCCAGCAGCGTAGCGCGGACAGCATGGGGCGCAGATACGCAGTATTTT. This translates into CASSVARTAWGADTQYF.

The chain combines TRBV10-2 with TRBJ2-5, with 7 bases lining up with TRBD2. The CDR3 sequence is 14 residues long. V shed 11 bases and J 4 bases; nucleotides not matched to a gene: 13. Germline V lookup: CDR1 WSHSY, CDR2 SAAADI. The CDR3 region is CAGSPGLYGETQYF. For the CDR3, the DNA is TGCGCCGGCTCCCCGGGACTATACGGAGAGACCCAGTACTTC.

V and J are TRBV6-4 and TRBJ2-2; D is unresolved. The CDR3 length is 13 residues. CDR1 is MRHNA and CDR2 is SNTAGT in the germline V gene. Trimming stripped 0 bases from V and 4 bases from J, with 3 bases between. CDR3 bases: TGTGCCAGCAGTGACTCTGCCACCGGGGAGCTGTTTTTT. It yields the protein CASSDSATGELFF.

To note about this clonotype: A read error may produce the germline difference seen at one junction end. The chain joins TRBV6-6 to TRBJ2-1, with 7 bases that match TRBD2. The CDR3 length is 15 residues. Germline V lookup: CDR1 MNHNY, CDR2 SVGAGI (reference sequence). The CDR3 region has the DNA TGTACCAGCAGGGAGGGGTACCCCGACTACAATGAGCAGTTCTTC. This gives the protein CTSREGYPDYNEQFF.

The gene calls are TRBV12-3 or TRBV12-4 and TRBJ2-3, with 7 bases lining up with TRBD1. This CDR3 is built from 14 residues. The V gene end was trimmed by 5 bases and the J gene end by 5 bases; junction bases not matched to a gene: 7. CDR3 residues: CASSRQGFIDTQYF. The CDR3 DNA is TGTGCCAGCAGTCGACAGGGATTCATAGATACGCAGTATTTT.

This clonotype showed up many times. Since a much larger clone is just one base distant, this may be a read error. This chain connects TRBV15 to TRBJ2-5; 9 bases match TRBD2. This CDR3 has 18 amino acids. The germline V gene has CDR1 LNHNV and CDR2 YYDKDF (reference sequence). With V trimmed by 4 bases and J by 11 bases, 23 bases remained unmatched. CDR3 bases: TGTGCCACCAGCATAAAATTAGATGGCGGGAGGGCCGCGAATGAGCAGTACTTC. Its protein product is CATSIKLDGGRAANEQYF.

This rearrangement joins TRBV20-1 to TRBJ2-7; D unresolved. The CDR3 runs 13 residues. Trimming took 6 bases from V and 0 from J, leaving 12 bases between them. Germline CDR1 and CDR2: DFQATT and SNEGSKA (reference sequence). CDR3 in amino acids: CSAISQSSYEQYF. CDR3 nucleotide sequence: TGCAGTGCCATTTCACAGAGCTCCTACGAGCAGTACTTC.

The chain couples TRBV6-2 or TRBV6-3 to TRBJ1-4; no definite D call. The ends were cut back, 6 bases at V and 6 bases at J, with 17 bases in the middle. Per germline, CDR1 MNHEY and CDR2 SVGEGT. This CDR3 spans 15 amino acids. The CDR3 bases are TGTGCCAGCAGCCTTTATCGACGGGGAGATGAAAAACTGTTTTTT. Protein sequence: CASSLYRRGDEKLFF.

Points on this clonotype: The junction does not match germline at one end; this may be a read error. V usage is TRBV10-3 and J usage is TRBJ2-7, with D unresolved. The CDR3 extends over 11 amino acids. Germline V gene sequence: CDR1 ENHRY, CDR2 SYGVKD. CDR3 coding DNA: TGTGCCATCAGTCTTAATAATGAGCAGTCCTTC. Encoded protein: CAISLNNEQSF.

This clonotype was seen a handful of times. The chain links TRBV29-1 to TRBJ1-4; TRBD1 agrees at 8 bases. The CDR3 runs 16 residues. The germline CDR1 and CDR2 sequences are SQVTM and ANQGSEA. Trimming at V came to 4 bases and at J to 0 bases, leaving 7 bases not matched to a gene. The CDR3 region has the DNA TGCAGCGTTGCCGGGACAGGCCGTGCAACTAATGAAAAACTGTTTTTT. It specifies CSVAGTGRATNEKLFF. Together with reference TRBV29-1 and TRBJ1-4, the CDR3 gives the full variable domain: SAVISQKPSRDICQRGTSLTIQCQVDSQVTMMFWYRQQPGQSLTLIATANQGSEATYESGFVIDKFPISRPNLTFSTLTVSNMSPEDSSIYLCSVAGTGRATNEKLFFGSGTQLSVL.

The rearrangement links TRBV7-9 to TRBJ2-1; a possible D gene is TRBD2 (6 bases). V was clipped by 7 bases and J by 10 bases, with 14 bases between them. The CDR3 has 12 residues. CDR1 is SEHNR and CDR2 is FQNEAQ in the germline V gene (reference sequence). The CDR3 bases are TGTGCCAGCACCCCGGGCGCGGGAGAGCAGTTCTTC. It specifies CASTPGAGEQFF.

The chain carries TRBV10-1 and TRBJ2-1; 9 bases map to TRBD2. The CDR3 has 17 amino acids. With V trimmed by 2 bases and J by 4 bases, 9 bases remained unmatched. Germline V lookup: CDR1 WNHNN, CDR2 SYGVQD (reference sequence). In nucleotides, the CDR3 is TGCGCCAGCAGTGAGAAGGTGGCGGGGGGGACATACAATGAGCAGTTCTTC. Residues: CASSEKVAGGTYNEQFF.